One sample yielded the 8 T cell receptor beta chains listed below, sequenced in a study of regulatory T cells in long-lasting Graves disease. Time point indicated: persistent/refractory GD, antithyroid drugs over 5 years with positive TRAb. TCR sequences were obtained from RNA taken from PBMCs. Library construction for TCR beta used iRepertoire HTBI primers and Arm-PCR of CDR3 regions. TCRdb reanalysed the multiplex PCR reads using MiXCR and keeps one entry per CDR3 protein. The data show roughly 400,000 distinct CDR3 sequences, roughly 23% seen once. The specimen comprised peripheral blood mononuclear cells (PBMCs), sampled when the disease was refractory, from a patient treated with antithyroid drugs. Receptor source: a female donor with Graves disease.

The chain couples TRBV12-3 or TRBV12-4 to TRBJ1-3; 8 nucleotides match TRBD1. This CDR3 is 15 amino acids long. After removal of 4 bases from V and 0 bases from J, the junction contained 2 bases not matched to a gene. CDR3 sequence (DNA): TGTGCCAGCAGTTCTACAGGGGGCTCTGGAAACACCATATATTTT. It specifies CASSSTGGSGNTIYF.

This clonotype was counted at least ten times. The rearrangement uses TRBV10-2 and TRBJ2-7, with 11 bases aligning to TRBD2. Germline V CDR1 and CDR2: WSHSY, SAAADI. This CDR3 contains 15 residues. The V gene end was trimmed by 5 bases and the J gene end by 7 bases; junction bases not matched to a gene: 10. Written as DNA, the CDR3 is TGCGCCAGCAGTTCGACTAGCGGGGCCCTCTATGAGCAGTACTTC. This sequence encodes CASSSTSGALYEQYF.

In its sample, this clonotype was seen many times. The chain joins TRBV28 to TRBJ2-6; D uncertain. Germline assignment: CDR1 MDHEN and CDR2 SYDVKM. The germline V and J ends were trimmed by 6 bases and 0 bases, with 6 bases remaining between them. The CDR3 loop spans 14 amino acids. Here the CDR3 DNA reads TGTGCCAGCAGGAAGCACTCTGGGGCCAACGTCCTGACTTTC. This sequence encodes CASRKHSGANVLTF.

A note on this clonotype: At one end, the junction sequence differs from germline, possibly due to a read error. CDR3 bases: TGTGCCAGCAGCCTAGCGGTGGGAGGAGACACCGGGGAGCTGTTTTTT. This encodes CASSLAVGGDTGELFF. V gene TRBV7-9 combines with J gene TRBJ2-2, with 7 positions matching TRBD2. Germline V lookup: CDR1 SEHNR, CDR2 FQNEAQ (reference sequence). The CDR3 contains 16 residues.

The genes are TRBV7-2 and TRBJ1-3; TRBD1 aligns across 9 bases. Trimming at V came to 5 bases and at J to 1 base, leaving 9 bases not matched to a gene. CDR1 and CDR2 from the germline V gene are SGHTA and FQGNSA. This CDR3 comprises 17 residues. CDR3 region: CASSTGTGSASGNTIYF. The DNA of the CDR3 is TGTGCCAGCAGCACCGGGACAGGGTCTGCGTCTGGAAACACCATATATTTT.

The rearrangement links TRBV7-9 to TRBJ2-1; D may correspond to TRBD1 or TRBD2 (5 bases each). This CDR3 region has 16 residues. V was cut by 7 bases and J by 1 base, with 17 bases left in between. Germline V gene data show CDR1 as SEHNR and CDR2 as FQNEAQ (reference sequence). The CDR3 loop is CASTGGPGPSYNEQFF. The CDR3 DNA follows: TGTGCCAGCACCGGAGGCCCAGGGCCTTCCTACAATGAGCAGTTCTTC.

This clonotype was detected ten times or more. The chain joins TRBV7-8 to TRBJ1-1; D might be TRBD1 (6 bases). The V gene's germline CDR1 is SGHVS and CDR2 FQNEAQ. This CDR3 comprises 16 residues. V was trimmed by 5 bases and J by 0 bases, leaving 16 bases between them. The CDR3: CASSQENRAMNTEAFF. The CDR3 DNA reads TGTGCCAGCAGCCAAGAAAACAGGGCTATGAACACTGAAGCTTTCTTT.

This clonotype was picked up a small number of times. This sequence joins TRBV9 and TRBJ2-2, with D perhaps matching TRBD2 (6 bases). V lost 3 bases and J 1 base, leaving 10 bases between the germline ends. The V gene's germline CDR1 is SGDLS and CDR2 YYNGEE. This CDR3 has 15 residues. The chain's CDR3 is CASSASVGNTGELFF. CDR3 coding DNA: TGTGCCAGCAGCGCTAGCGTAGGGAACACCGGGGAGCTGTTTTTT.